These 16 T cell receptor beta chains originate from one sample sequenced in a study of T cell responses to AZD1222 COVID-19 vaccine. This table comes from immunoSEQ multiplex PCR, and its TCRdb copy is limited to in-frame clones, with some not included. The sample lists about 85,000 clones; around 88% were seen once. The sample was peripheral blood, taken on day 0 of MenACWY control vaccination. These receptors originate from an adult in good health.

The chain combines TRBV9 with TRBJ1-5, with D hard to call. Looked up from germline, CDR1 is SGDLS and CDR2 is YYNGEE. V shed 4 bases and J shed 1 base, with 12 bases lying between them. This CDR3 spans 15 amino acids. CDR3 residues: CASSQSTRSNQPQHF. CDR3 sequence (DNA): TGTGCCAGCAGCCAATCGACACGGAGCAATCAGCCCCAGCATTTT.

The chain's CDR3 is CASSQDPILPSSYNSPLHF. In DNA, the CDR3 is TGCGCCAGCAGCCAAGATCCTATCTTACCAAGCTCCTATAATTCACCCCTCCACTTT. The genes are TRBV4-1 and TRBJ1-6; D call uncertain. The germline gives CDR1 MGHRA, CDR2 YSYEKL. The CDR3 totals 19 residues. Trimming removed 0 bases at V and 0 bases at J, with 15 bases between.

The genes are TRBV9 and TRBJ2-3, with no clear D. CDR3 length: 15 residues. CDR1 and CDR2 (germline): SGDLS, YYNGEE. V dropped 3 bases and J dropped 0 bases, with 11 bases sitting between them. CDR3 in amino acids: CASSDEDDSTDTQYF. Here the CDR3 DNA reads TGTGCCAGCAGCGACGAGGATGACAGCACAGATACGCAGTATTTT.

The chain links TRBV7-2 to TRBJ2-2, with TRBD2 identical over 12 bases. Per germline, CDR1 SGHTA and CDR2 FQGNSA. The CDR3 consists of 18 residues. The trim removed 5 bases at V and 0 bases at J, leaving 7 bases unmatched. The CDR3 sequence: CASSRRASGGANTGELFF. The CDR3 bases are TGTGCCAGCAGCCGGCGCGCTAGCGGGGGGGCGAACACCGGGGAGCTGTTTTTT.

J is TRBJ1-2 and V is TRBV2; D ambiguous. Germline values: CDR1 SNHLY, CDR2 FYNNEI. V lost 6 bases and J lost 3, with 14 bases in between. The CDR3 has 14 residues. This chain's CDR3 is CASRGGTSYYGYTF. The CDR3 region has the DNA TGTGCCAGCAGGGGAGGCACCTCTTACTATGGCTACACCTTC.

This CDR3 is CASSHGGSGELFF. The CDR3 DNA follows: TGTGCCAGCAGCCACGGGGGGTCCGGGGAGCTGTTTTTT. The V call is TRBV7-9, the J call TRBJ2-2; 7 bases map to TRBD2. With V trimmed by 5 bases and J by 6 bases, 3 bases remained unmatched. Germline V gene data show CDR1 as SEHNR and CDR2 as FQNEAQ (reference sequence). This CDR3 is 13 amino acids long.

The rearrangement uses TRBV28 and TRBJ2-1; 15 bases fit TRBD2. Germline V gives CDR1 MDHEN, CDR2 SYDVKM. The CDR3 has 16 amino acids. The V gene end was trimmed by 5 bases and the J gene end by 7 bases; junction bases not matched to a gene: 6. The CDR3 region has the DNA TGTGCCAGCAGTGGACTAGCGGGGGGGCCGTGGAATGAGCAGTTCTTC. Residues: CASSGLAGGPWNEQFF.

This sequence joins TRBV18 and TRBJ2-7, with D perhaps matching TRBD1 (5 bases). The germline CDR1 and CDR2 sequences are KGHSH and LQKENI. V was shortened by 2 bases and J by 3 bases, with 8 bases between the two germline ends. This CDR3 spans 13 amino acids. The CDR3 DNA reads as TGTGCCAGCTCACCATCAGGGAACTACGAGCAGTACTTC. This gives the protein CASSPSGNYEQYF.

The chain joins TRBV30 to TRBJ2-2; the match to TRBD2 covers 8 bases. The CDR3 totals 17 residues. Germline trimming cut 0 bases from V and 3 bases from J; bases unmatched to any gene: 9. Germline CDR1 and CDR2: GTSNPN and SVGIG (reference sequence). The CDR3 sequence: CAWSVPERGTHTGELFF. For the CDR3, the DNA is TGTGCCTGGAGTGTACCTGAGCGGGGGACCCACACCGGGGAGCTGTTTTTT. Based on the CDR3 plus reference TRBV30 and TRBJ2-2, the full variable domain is SQTIHQWPATLVQPVGSPLSLECTVEGTSNPNLYWYRQAAGRGLQLLFYSVGIGQISSEVPQNLSASRPQDRQFILSSKKLLLSDSGFYLCAWSVPERGTHTGELFFGEGSRLTVL.

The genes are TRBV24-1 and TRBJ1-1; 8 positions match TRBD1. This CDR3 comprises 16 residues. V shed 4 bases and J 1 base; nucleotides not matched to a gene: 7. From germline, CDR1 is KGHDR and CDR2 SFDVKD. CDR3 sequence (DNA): TGTGCCACCAGTGAATCCGACAGGGGCAAGAACACTGAAGCTTTCTTT. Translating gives CATSESDRGKNTEAFF.

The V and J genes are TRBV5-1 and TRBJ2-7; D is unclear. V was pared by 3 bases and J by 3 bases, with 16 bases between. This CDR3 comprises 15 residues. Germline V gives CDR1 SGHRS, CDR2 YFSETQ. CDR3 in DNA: TGCGCCAGCAGCTCCGACGCTTCCACTGGCTACGAGCAGTACTTC. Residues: CASSSDASTGYEQYF.

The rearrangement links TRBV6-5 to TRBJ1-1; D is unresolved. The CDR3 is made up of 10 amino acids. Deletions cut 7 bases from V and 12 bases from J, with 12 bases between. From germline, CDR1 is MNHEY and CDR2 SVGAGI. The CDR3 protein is CASKSGRTFF. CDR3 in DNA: TGTGCCAGCAAATCGGGGAGGACTTTCTTT.

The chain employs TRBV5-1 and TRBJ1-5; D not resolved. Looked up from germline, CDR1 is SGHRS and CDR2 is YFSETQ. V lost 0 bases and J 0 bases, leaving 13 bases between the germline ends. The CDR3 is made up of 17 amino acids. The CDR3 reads CASSLDGQLNSNQPQHF. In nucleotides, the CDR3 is TGCGCCAGCAGCTTGGACGGGCAGCTAAATAGCAATCAGCCCCAGCATTTT.

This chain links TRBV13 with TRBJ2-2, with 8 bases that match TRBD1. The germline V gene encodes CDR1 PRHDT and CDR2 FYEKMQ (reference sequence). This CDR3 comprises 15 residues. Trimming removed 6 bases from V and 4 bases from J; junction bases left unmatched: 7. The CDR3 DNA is TGTGCCAGCAGTCTAGGACAGGGTCTCACCGGGGAGCTGTTTTTT. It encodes CASSLGQGLTGELFF.

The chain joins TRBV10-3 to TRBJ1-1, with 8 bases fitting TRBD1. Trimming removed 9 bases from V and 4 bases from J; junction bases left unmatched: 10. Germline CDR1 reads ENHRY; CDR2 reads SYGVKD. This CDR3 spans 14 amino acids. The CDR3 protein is CAIGTGGGATEAFF. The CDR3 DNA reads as TGTGCCATTGGGACAGGCGGAGGGGCCACTGAAGCTTTCTTT.

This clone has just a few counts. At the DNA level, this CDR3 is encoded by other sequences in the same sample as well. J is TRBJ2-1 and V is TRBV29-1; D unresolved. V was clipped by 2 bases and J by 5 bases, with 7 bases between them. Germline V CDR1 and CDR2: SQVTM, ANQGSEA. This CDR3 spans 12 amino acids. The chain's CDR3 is CSVELRDNEQFF. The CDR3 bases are TGCAGCGTTGAATTGCGAGACAATGAGCAGTTCTTC.